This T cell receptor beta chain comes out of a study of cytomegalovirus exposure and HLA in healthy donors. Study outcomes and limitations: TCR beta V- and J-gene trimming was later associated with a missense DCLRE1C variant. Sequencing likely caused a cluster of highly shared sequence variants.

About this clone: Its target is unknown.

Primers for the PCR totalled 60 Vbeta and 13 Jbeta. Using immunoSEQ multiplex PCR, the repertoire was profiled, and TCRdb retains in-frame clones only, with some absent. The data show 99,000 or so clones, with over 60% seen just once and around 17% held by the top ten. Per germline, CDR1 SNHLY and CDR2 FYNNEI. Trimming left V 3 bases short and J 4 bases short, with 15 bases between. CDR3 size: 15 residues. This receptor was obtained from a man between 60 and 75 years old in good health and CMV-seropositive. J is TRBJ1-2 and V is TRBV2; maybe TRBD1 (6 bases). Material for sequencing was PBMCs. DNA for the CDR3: TGTGCCAGCAGTGATTACAGGGTGGGTGGCTATGGCTACACCTTC. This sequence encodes CASSDYRVGGYGYTF.